This TCR beta chain was captured in a study of blood T cells in healthy people across ages. Study-level results: Per million T cells, TCR beta diversity dropped roughly linearly as age increased. TCR beta diversity tracked closely with naive T cell percentage.

This clonotype was seen only a few times. Its target is unknown. Samples each yielded at least 6 micrograms of total RNA. V was shortened by 3 bases and J by 5 bases, with 16 bases between the two germline ends. Germline V CDR1 and CDR2: KGHSH, LQKENI. CDR3 size: 15 residues. Sample-barcoded 5' priming and a J-beta primer mix drove a second PCR of roughly 6 to 12 cycles. Each TCR beta cDNA got a 12-nucleotide random molecular identifier. TCRdb itself ran the 5' RACE reads through MiXCR, one entry per CDR3 protein. The sample yields about 730,000 distinct CDR3 sequences, roughly 43% seen once. V and J are TRBV18 and TRBJ2-5; possibly TRBD1 for D (6 bases). This sequence was found in a woman in her sixties in good health. The sequencing sample was made of blood. The DNA of the CDR3 is TGTGCCAGCTCACCGACTCAACAGGGTACGGAGACCCAGTACTTC. Translation: CASSPTQQGTETQYF.